These T cell receptor beta chains were read from a single sample in a study of T cell responses to AZD1222 COVID-19 vaccine. The assay was immunoSEQ multiplex PCR, and TCRdb's table has in-frame clones only and misses some. The table lists about 53,000 clones, about 81% of them singletons. The material sequenced was peripheral blood, taken on day 0 of AZD1222 vaccination. These TCRs come from an adult in good health. CDR3s include the opening cysteine and the closing phenylalanine or tryptophan. Fields, in order: J gene, clone size, CDR3 length, V gene, D gene, CDR3 protein, CDR3 DNA. The D gene is left open where the match is weak. Not all rows give a size; the values are once, few, many and, for expanded clones, a class.

J gene: TRBJ2-3
clone size: NA
CDR3 length: 12
V gene: TRBV30
D gene: NA
CDR3 protein: CAWSVRRDTQYF
CDR3 DNA: TGTGCCTGGAGTGTCAGACGAGATACGCAGTATTTT

J gene: TRBJ2-6
clone size: NA
CDR3 length: 16
V gene: TRBV7-2
D gene: NA
CDR3 protein: CASSQYLAAGANVLTF
CDR3 DNA: TGTGCCAGCAGTCAATATTTAGCGGCTGGGGCCAACGTCCTGACTTTC

J gene: TRBJ2-7
clone size: NA
CDR3 length: 13
V gene: TRBV28
D gene: TRBD2
CDR3 protein: CASRLAPSYEQYF
CDR3 DNA: TGTGCCAGTCGACTAGCGCCTTCCTACGAGCAGTACTTC

J gene: TRBJ2-3
clone size: NA
CDR3 length: 16
V gene: TRBV5-1
D gene: TRBD2
CDR3 protein: CASSLGTSGNTDTQYF
CDR3 DNA: TGCGCCAGCAGCCTGGGGACTAGCGGGAACACAGATACGCAGTATTTT

J gene: TRBJ2-2
clone size: NA
CDR3 length: 13
V gene: TRBV7-3
D gene: NA
CDR3 protein: CASSSTNTGELFF
CDR3 DNA: TGTGCCAGCAGCTCTACTAACACCGGGGAGCTGTTTTTT

J gene: TRBJ2-5
clone size: NA
CDR3 length: 13
V gene: TRBV18
D gene: NA
CDR3 protein: CASSPGQKETQYF
CDR3 DNA: TGTGCCAGCTCACCCGGACAGAAAGAGACCCAGTACTTC

J gene: TRBJ2-1
clone size: NA
CDR3 length: 15
V gene: TRBV5-4
D gene: NA
CDR3 protein: CASSHDLSSYNEQFF
CDR3 DNA: TGTGCCAGCAGCCACGACTTGAGCTCCTACAATGAGCAGTTCTTC

J gene: TRBJ2-1
clone size: NA
CDR3 length: 16
V gene: TRBV19
D gene: NA
CDR3 protein: CASSPNGEMRFNEQFF
CDR3 DNA: TGTGCCAGTAGTCCTAATGGGGAGATGAGGTTCAATGAGCAGTTCTTC

J gene: TRBJ1-5
clone size: NA
CDR3 length: 13
V gene: TRBV2
D gene: NA
CDR3 protein: CASSEGPRGPQHF
CDR3 DNA: TGTGCCAGCAGTGAAGGGCCCCGTGGGCCCCAGCATTTT

J gene: TRBJ2-4
clone size: NA
CDR3 length: 16
V gene: TRBV5-4
D gene: NA
CDR3 protein: CASSLGWELAKNIQYF
CDR3 DNA: TGTGCCAGCAGCTTGGGGTGGGAACTAGCCAAAAACATTCAGTACTTC

J gene: TRBJ1-2
clone size: NA
CDR3 length: 14
V gene: TRBV11-3
D gene: NA
CDR3 protein: CASSTNNQGDGYTF
CDR3 DNA: TGTGCCAGCAGTACAAACAATCAGGGAGATGGCTACACCTTC

J gene: TRBJ2-2
clone size: NA
CDR3 length: 16
V gene: TRBV28
D gene: TRBD2
CDR3 protein: CATKGLAGGMNGELFF
CDR3 DNA: TGTGCCACCAAAGGACTAGCGGGAGGGATGAACGGGGAGCTGTTTTTT

J gene: TRBJ2-1
clone size: NA
CDR3 length: 14
V gene: TRBV11-3
D gene: NA
CDR3 protein: CASSQLGAYNEQFF
CDR3 DNA: TGTGCCAGCAGCCAGCTGGGGGCCTACAATGAGCAGTTCTTC

J gene: TRBJ2-7
clone size: few
CDR3 length: 13
V gene: TRBV7-8
D gene: NA
CDR3 protein: CASSLAPGYEQYF
CDR3 DNA: TGTGCCAGCAGCTTAGCGCCCGGTTACGAGCAGTACTTC

J gene: TRBJ2-1
clone size: NA
CDR3 length: 17
V gene: TRBV13
D gene: TRBD2
CDR3 protein: CASSLTTSGRASDEQFF
CDR3 DNA: TGTGCCAGCAGCTTAACTACCAGCGGGAGGGCCTCGGATGAGCAGTTCTTC

J gene: TRBJ1-1
clone size: few
CDR3 length: 18
V gene: TRBV5-1
D gene: TRBD1
CDR3 protein: CASRSSLGQGFENTEAFF
CDR3 DNA: TGCGCCAGCAGATCCTCTTTGGGACAGGGATTTGAAAACACTGAAGCTTTCTTT

J gene: TRBJ1-5
clone size: NA
CDR3 length: 16
V gene: TRBV28
D gene: TRBD1
CDR3 protein: CASSLITGTVNQPQHF
CDR3 DNA: TGTGCCAGCAGTTTGATAACCGGGACAGTCAATCAGCCCCAGCATTTT

J gene: TRBJ1-4
clone size: few
CDR3 length: 15
V gene: TRBV6-5
D gene: TRBD1
CDR3 protein: CASRTPRDRNEKLFF
CDR3 DNA: TGTGCCAGCAGGACCCCCCGGGACAGAAATGAAAAACTGTTTTTT

J gene: TRBJ1-4
clone size: NA
CDR3 length: 15
V gene: TRBV18
D gene: NA
CDR3 protein: CASSLTQGPNEKLFF
CDR3 DNA: TGTGCCAGCTCACTCACACAGGGACCTAATGAAAAACTGTTTTTT

J gene: TRBJ2-2
clone size: once
CDR3 length: 16
V gene: TRBV24-1
D gene: NA
CDR3 protein: CATSDLKDYNTGELFF
CDR3 DNA: TGTGCCACCAGTGATTTGAAGGACTACAACACCGGGGAGCTGTTTTTT

J gene: TRBJ2-7
clone size: NA
CDR3 length: 15
V gene: TRBV5-4
D gene: TRBD2
CDR3 protein: CASSFDREGGYEQYF
CDR3 DNA: TGTGCCAGCAGCTTTGACCGGGAGGGCGGGTACGAGCAGTACTTC

J gene: TRBJ1-1
clone size: NA
CDR3 length: 14
V gene: TRBV5-6
D gene: NA
CDR3 protein: CASSNRDTAAEAFF
CDR3 DNA: TGTGCCAGCAGCAACCGGGACACGGCCGCTGAAGCTTTCTTT

J gene: TRBJ2-1
clone size: NA
CDR3 length: 13
V gene: TRBV30
D gene: TRBD1
CDR3 protein: CALDRSTHPEQFF
CDR3 DNA: TGTGCCTTGGACAGGTCCACACACCCTGAGCAGTTCTTC

J gene: TRBJ2-2
clone size: NA
CDR3 length: 16
V gene: TRBV19
D gene: TRBD1
CDR3 protein: CASKKSGTGETGELFF
CDR3 DNA: TGTGCCAGTAAGAAATCCGGGACAGGGGAAACCGGGGAGCTGTTTTTT

J gene: TRBJ1-3
clone size: NA
CDR3 length: 14
V gene: TRBV29-1
D gene: NA
CDR3 protein: CSVEDTALGNTIYF
CDR3 DNA: TGCAGCGTTGAAGATACGGCTCTCGGAAACACCATATATTTT

J gene: TRBJ1-1
clone size: once
CDR3 length: 13
V gene: TRBV29-1
D gene: NA
CDR3 protein: CSVEDWLNTEAFF
CDR3 DNA: TGCAGCGTTGAAGATTGGCTGAACACTGAAGCTTTCTTT

J gene: TRBJ2-1
clone size: NA
CDR3 length: 15
V gene: TRBV3-1/TRBV3-2
D gene: TRBD2
CDR3 protein: CASRVGTSGIDEQFF
CDR3 DNA: TGTGCCAGCAGAGTCGGGACTAGCGGGATCGATGAGCAGTTCTTC

J gene: TRBJ2-5
clone size: NA
CDR3 length: 16
V gene: TRBV15
D gene: NA
CDR3 protein: CATSRERVGIAETQYF
CDR3 DNA: TGTGCCACCAGCAGAGAACGGGTTGGGATAGCGGAGACCCAGTACTTC

J gene: TRBJ2-1
clone size: NA
CDR3 length: 17
V gene: TRBV7-2
D gene: NA
CDR3 protein: CASSLAFGRGSYNEQFF
CDR3 DNA: TGTGCCAGCAGCTTGGCCTTCGGGCGTGGCTCCTACAATGAGCAGTTCTTC

J gene: TRBJ1-1
clone size: once
CDR3 length: 15
V gene: TRBV6-6
D gene: NA
CDR3 protein: CASSYLEGGNTEAFF
CDR3 DNA: TGTGCCAGCAGTTACTTGGAGGGCGGGAACACTGAAGCTTTCTTT

J gene: TRBJ2-5
clone size: NA
CDR3 length: 17
V gene: TRBV11-2
D gene: NA
CDR3 protein: CASSLDLGVSIRETQYF
CDR3 DNA: TGTGCCAGCAGCTTAGATCTGGGGGTTAGCATAAGGGAGACCCAGTACTTC

J gene: TRBJ1-1
clone size: NA
CDR3 length: 12
V gene: TRBV6-5
D gene: NA
CDR3 protein: CASSYRNTEAFF
CDR3 DNA: TGTGCCAGCAGTTACAGGAACACTGAAGCTTTCTTT

J gene: TRBJ1-1
clone size: NA
CDR3 length: 14
V gene: TRBV4-3
D gene: NA
CDR3 protein: CASSQDGSNTEAFF
CDR3 DNA: TGCGCCAGCAGCCAAGACGGTTCGAACACTGAAGCTTTCTTT

J gene: TRBJ1-5
clone size: NA
CDR3 length: 15
V gene: TRBV5-1
D gene: TRBD1
CDR3 protein: CASSLAGGGNQPQHF
CDR3 DNA: TGCGCCAGCAGCTTGGCAGGGGGCGGCAATCAGCCCCAGCATTTT

J gene: TRBJ2-7
clone size: once
CDR3 length: 13
V gene: TRBV10-3
D gene: NA
CDR3 protein: CAISEQTEGEQYF
CDR3 DNA: TGTGCCATCAGTGAACAGACAGAGGGCGAGCAGTACTTC

J gene: TRBJ1-5
clone size: NA
CDR3 length: 13
V gene: TRBV18
D gene: NA
CDR3 protein: CASQSDSNQPQHF
CDR3 DNA: TGTGCCAGCCAGTCGGATAGCAATCAGCCCCAGCATTTT

J gene: TRBJ1-6
clone size: once
CDR3 length: 14
V gene: TRBV9
D gene: NA
CDR3 protein: CASSPRTDNSPLHF
CDR3 DNA: TGTGCCAGCAGCCCCCGGACGGATAATTCACCCCTCCACTTT

J gene: TRBJ2-7
clone size: NA
CDR3 length: 12
V gene: TRBV2
D gene: NA
CDR3 protein: CASDNRLYEQYF
CDR3 DNA: TGTGCCAGCGATAACAGGCTCTACGAGCAGTACTTC

J gene: TRBJ2-7
clone size: once
CDR3 length: 15
V gene: TRBV9
D gene: NA
CDR3 protein: CASSVGPVSSYEQYF
CDR3 DNA: TGTGCCAGCAGCGTAGGGCCCGTGAGCTCCTACGAGCAGTACTTC

J gene: TRBJ2-5
clone size: NA
CDR3 length: 13
V gene: TRBV30
D gene: TRBD1
CDR3 protein: CAVNRDREETQYF
CDR3 DNA: TGTGCCGTCAACCGGGACAGAGAAGAGACCCAGTACTTC

J gene: TRBJ2-1
clone size: NA
CDR3 length: 14
V gene: TRBV11-3
D gene: TRBD2
CDR3 protein: CASSYSGNYNEQFF
CDR3 DNA: TGTGCCAGCAGCTATAGCGGGAACTACAATGAGCAGTTCTTC

J gene: TRBJ1-6
clone size: NA
CDR3 length: 15
V gene: TRBV28
D gene: TRBD1
CDR3 protein: CASSFGTGDNSPLHF
CDR3 DNA: TGTGCCAGCAGTTTTGGGACAGGGGATAATTCACCCCTCCACTTT

J gene: TRBJ2-7
clone size: NA
CDR3 length: 14
V gene: TRBV30
D gene: TRBD2
CDR3 protein: CAWSHSTSGRAQYF
CDR3 DNA: TGTGCCTGGAGTCATTCGACTAGCGGGAGGGCGCAGTACTTC

J gene: TRBJ1-5
clone size: once
CDR3 length: 20
V gene: TRBV12-5
D gene: NA
CDR3 protein: CASGLVPATLLLNSNQPQHF
CDR3 DNA: TGTGCTAGTGGTTTGGTCCCGGCCACACTGCTTCTCAATAGCAATCAGCCCCAGCATTTT

J gene: TRBJ1-5
clone size: NA
CDR3 length: 16
V gene: TRBV20-1
D gene: NA
CDR3 protein: CSASPAGWTSNQPQHF
CDR3 DNA: TGCAGTGCTAGTCCGGCAGGGTGGACTAGCAATCAGCCCCAGCATTTT

J gene: TRBJ2-1
clone size: NA
CDR3 length: 18
V gene: TRBV2
D gene: TRBD2
CDR3 protein: CASSDNRLAGGWRNEQFF
CDR3 DNA: TGTGCCAGCAGTGATAACAGACTAGCGGGAGGCTGGAGGAATGAGCAGTTCTTC

J gene: TRBJ2-2
clone size: NA
CDR3 length: 16
V gene: TRBV24-1
D gene: TRBD1
CDR3 protein: CATSDATGGNTGELFF
CDR3 DNA: TGTGCCACCAGTGATGCGACAGGGGGAAACACCGGGGAGCTGTTTTTT

J gene: TRBJ1-1
clone size: NA
CDR3 length: 15
V gene: TRBV3-1/TRBV3-2
D gene: TRBD1
CDR3 protein: CASSQKQGAGTEAFF
CDR3 DNA: TGTGCCAGCAGCCAAAAACAGGGGGCCGGTACTGAAGCTTTCTTT

J gene: TRBJ2-3
clone size: NA
CDR3 length: 16
V gene: TRBV19
D gene: NA
CDR3 protein: CASSLTSREFTDTQYF
CDR3 DNA: TGTGCCAGTAGCTTAACATCCCGGGAGTTCACAGATACGCAGTATTTT

J gene: TRBJ2-7
clone size: NA
CDR3 length: 13
V gene: TRBV2
D gene: TRBD2
CDR3 protein: CASIWREGNEQYF
CDR3 DNA: TGTGCCAGCATTTGGCGGGAGGGCAACGAGCAGTACTTC

J gene: TRBJ1-6
clone size: few
CDR3 length: 16
V gene: TRBV10-3
D gene: TRBD1
CDR3 protein: CAISPGQGGNNSPLHF
CDR3 DNA: TGTGCCATCAGTCCGGGACAGGGGGGAAATAATTCACCCCTCCACTTT

J gene: TRBJ2-7
clone size: NA
CDR3 length: 14
V gene: TRBV16
D gene: NA
CDR3 protein: CASSQLQGPYEQYF
CDR3 DNA: TGTGCCAGCAGCCAACTCCAGGGGCCCTACGAGCAGTACTTC

J gene: TRBJ1-2
clone size: few
CDR3 length: 13
V gene: TRBV5-1
D gene: NA
CDR3 protein: CASSLGGSDGYTF
CDR3 DNA: TGCGCCAGCAGCTTGGGGGGATCCGACGGCTACACCTTC

J gene: TRBJ1-5
clone size: NA
CDR3 length: 16
V gene: TRBV10-2
D gene: NA
CDR3 protein: CASSDFARAGHQPQHF
CDR3 DNA: TGCGCTAGCAGTGATTTCGCCCGGGCAGGTCATCAGCCCCAGCATTTT

J gene: TRBJ2-5
clone size: NA
CDR3 length: 14
V gene: TRBV4-2
D gene: TRBD1
CDR3 protein: CASGTGGGSETQYF
CDR3 DNA: TGTGCCAGCGGGACAGGGGGCGGCTCAGAGACCCAGTACTTC

J gene: TRBJ2-1
clone size: NA
CDR3 length: 16
V gene: TRBV28
D gene: TRBD1
CDR3 protein: CASSPVGDRDSNEQFF
CDR3 DNA: TGTGCCAGCTCCCCCGTTGGGGACAGGGACTCCAATGAGCAGTTCTTC

J gene: TRBJ2-5
clone size: few
CDR3 length: 20
V gene: TRBV11-3
D gene: TRBD1
CDR3 protein: CASSSRIRDRGTYHQEPQYF
CDR3 DNA: TGTGCCAGCAGCTCGAGAATTCGGGACAGGGGGACCTACCACCAAGAGCCCCAGTACTTC

J gene: TRBJ1-1
clone size: NA
CDR3 length: 18
V gene: TRBV7-9
D gene: TRBD1
CDR3 protein: CASSFSGTGVLGGTEAFF
CDR3 DNA: TGTGCCAGCAGCTTCTCCGGGACAGGAGTATTGGGAGGCACTGAAGCTTTCTTT

J gene: TRBJ1-1
clone size: NA
CDR3 length: 12
V gene: TRBV7-9
D gene: NA
CDR3 protein: CASLGGNTEAFF
CDR3 DNA: TGTGCCAGCCTCGGGGGGAACACTGAAGCTTTCTTT

J gene: TRBJ2-1
clone size: NA
CDR3 length: 15
V gene: TRBV19
D gene: TRBD1
CDR3 protein: CASTATGKGHNEQFF
CDR3 DNA: TGTGCCAGTACGGCGACAGGGAAAGGTCACAATGAGCAGTTCTTC